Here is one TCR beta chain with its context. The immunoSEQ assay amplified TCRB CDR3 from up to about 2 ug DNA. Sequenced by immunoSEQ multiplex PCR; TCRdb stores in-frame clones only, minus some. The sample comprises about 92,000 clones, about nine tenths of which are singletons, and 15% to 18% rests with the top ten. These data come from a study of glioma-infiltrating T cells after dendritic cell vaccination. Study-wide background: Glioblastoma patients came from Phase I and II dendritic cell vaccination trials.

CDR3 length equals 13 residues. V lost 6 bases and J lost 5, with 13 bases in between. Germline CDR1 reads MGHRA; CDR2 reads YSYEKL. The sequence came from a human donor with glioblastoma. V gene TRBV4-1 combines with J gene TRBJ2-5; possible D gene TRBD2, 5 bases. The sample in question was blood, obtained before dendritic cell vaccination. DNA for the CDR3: TGCGCCAGCAGAGACGCGGTAGCGGAGACCCAGTACTTC. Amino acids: CASRDAVAETQYF.